The entry that follows covers one TCR beta chain sequence. What it recognizes is unknown. TCRdb reprocessed the RT-PCR reads via MiXCR and lists one record per CDR3 protein. The data show over 800,000 distinct CDR3 sequences, with 20% to 25% seen just once and about a tenth held by the top ten. The sample is drawn from a study of response to subunit inactivated influenza vaccine. This CDR3 has 13 amino acids. Germline V CDR1 and CDR2: SQVTM, ANQGSEA. Trimming took 5 bases from V and 5 from J, leaving 13 bases between them. Study results and caveats: The authors put forward the suggestion that each seasonal influenza vaccination may bring in only a limited number of new T cells.

The sample here was PBMCs from blood, taken 4 to 6 days after vaccination. The TCR was taken from a man aged 45-65 years who received an inactivated influenza vaccine. The chain recombines TRBV29-1 with TRBJ2-1; the D is unclear. The CDR3 sequence is CSVKTPRDNEQFF. The CDR3 DNA reads as TGCAGCGTTAAGACACCAAGGGACAATGAGCAGTTCTTC.